Below, 15 T cell receptor beta chains from the same sample are listed, as sequenced in a study of identical twins. Each CDR3 protein gets one entry after TCRdb re-called the 5' RACE reads with MiXCR. Of 500,000 to 550,000 distinct CDR3 sequences listed, less than 25% were seen once; the top ten hold about 0.93%. This sample also appeared in a second study, on T cells expressing NK-cell markers.

The sample comprised CD4+ T cells sorted from blood. The receptors here all came from a woman aged 18-35 years in good health.

V usage is TRBV20-1 and J usage is TRBJ2-7, with TRBD2 as a possible D gene (5 bases). This CDR3 has 13 residues. V was pared by 7 bases and J by 4 bases, with 17 bases between. Germline loops: CDR1 DFQATT, CDR2 SNEGSKA (reference sequence). CDR3 in DNA: TGCAGTGTTCCCGGGCCTACGGGGTACGAGCAGTACTTC. Residues: CSVPGPTGYEQYF.

Comment on this clonotype: The CDR3 does not close with the conserved phenylalanine or tryptophan, likely indicating a read error. The chain uses TRBV11-3 and TRBJ2-1; D is possibly TRBD2 (5 bases). CDR3 length equals 11 residues. CDR1 SGHNT and CDR2 YENEEA come from the germline V gene. Trimming took off 5 bases at V and 9 bases at J, with 8 bases between the two ends. The CDR3 sequence: CASSLTSEQFV. The DNA for the CDR3 is TGTGCCAGCAGCCTAACTAGTGAGCAGTTCGTC.

This clonotype was found many times. This chain links TRBV7-2 with TRBJ2-2; D is unresolved. V was trimmed by 6 bases and J by 3 bases, leaving 8 bases between them. This CDR3 contains 13 residues. In germline, CDR1 is SGHTA, CDR2 FQGNSA. CDR3 sequence: CASRRGDTGELFF. The CDR3 DNA is TGTGCCAGCAGACGTGGAGACACCGGGGAGCTGTTTTTT.

This clonotype has just a few counts. The chain carries TRBV7-2 and TRBJ2-5, with D perhaps given as TRBD1 or TRBD2 (5 bases each). Germline V CDR1 and CDR2: SGHTA, FQGNSA. Trimming removed 5 bases from V and 5 bases from J, with 12 bases in between. CDR3 length: 13 amino acids. The CDR3 loop is CASSPGTKETQYF. The DNA of the CDR3 is TGTGCCAGCAGCCCCGGGACCAAGGAGACCCAGTACTTC.

This clonotype was seen a handful of times. The chain employs TRBV24-1 and TRBJ1-1, with 9 bases lining up with TRBD1. Germline V gives CDR1 KGHDR, CDR2 SFDVKD. Losses at the gene ends were 5 bases for V and 5 bases for J; bases not matched to a gene: 5. CDR3 size: 14 residues. The CDR3 bases are TGTGCCACCAGTGGGGGACAGGGCAAGACTGAAGCTTTCTTT. The encoded protein is CATSGGQGKTEAFF.

The chain joins TRBV2 to TRBJ2-1; weak D call: TRBD1 (6 bases). The V end was cut by 6 bases, the J end by 2 bases, with 14 bases between. The CDR3 is made up of 15 amino acids. Germline V gives CDR1 SNHLY, CDR2 FYNNEI. This CDR3 is CASRIQGLPYNEQFF. The CDR3 DNA follows: TGTGCCAGCAGGATACAGGGTCTCCCCTACAATGAGCAGTTCTTC.

This clonotype was counted between two and nine times. V and J are TRBV20-1 and TRBJ2-1, with TRBD2 matching over 9 bases. This CDR3 contains 14 residues. CDR1 is DFQATT, CDR2 SNEGSKA, per germline (reference sequence). J lost 4 bases, V lost 6 bases, and 7 bases had no gene match. Here the CDR3 reads CSALPGLAYNEQFF. Written as DNA, the CDR3 is TGCAGTGCGCTACCGGGACTAGCTTACAATGAGCAGTTCTTC.

The chain combines TRBV6-5 with TRBJ1-2; possibly TRBD1 for D (5 bases). Germline V gives CDR1 MNHEY, CDR2 SVGAGI. The CDR3 totals 16 residues. The V gene lost 2 bases and the J gene lost 4 bases, with 17 bases spanning the gap. CDR3 nucleotides: TGTGCCAGCAGTTACGACGCGACAGAACCTAGCTATGGCTACACCTTC. Its translation is CASSYDATEPSYGYTF.

This clonotype was seen repeatedly, ten times or more. This chain links TRBV5-6 with TRBJ2-7; 7 positions agree with TRBD2. The CDR3 loop spans 15 amino acids. Germline V gives CDR1 SGHDT, CDR2 YYEEEE. V was pared by 0 bases and J by 0 bases, with 3 bases of the junction left unmatched. The CDR3 DNA reads TGTGCCAGCAGCTTGGGCGGGAGAAACTCCTACGAGCAGTACTTC. This translates into CASSLGGRNSYEQYF.

This clonotype was seen repeatedly, ten times or more. The gene calls are TRBV12-3 or TRBV12-4 and TRBJ2-5; D is uncertain. Trimming pared 7 bases from V and 0 bases from J, leaving 9 bases between. The CDR3 runs to 13 residues. CDR3 sequence (DNA): TGTGCCAGCACCCTCTCCAACCAAGAGACCCAGTACTTC. This codes for CASTLSNQETQYF.

This clonotype was detected a few times. This chain uses TRBV10-3 with TRBJ1-3; D is unresolved. Trimming stripped 6 bases from V and 1 base from J, with 10 bases between. CDR1 ENHRY and CDR2 SYGVKD come from the germline V gene. The CDR3 spans 14 residues. The CDR3 DNA reads as TGTGCCATCAGACAGCAAAAATCTGGAAACACCATATATTTT. It translates to CAIRQQKSGNTIYF.

This clonotype turned up a few times. The J gene is TRBJ2-2, the V gene TRBV20-1, with a possible D match to TRBD2 (6 bases). Germline V gives CDR1 DFQATT, CDR2 SNEGSKA (reference sequence). V lost 4 bases to trimming and J lost 7 bases, with 22 bases between them. The CDR3 runs 16 residues. As DNA, the CDR3 is TGCAGTGCTATCCCCGGGGGAGCGAAGTTGCGCGGGGAGCTGTTTTTT. Translating it yields CSAIPGGAKLRGELFF.

The chain has TRBV19 and TRBJ2-7; D possibly matches TRBD1 or TRBD2 (5 bases each). The germline V gene encodes CDR1 LNHDA and CDR2 SQIVND (reference sequence). Trimming pared 6 bases from V and 2 bases from J, leaving 14 bases between. The CDR3 has 14 residues. CDR3 sequence: CASSQKQGAYEQYF. Written as DNA, the CDR3 is TGTGCCAGTAGCCAGAAGCAGGGAGCCTACGAGCAGTACTTC.

The chain combines TRBV18 with TRBJ1-1, with a possible D match to TRBD1 (5 bases). V gave up 2 bases and J gave up 6 bases, with 10 bases separating them. The CDR3 extends over 13 amino acids. CDR1 and CDR2 (germline): KGHSH, LQKENI. CDR3 residues: CASSPSRDSEAFF. The CDR3 coding sequence is TGTGCCAGCTCACCATCCAGGGATTCTGAAGCTTTCTTT.

The V gene is TRBV20-1, the J gene TRBJ2-7; no reliable D call. The V gene lost 6 bases and the J gene lost 4 bases, with 10 bases spanning the gap. This CDR3 region has 11 residues. The germline gives CDR1 DFQATT, CDR2 SNEGSKA (reference sequence). Here the CDR3 reads CSAKLGYEQYF. As DNA, the CDR3 is TGCAGTGCAAAACTGGGGTACGAGCAGTACTTC.